A single sample gave rise to the 30 T cell receptor beta chains below, sequenced in a study of OX40 agonist ivuxolimab in advanced cancers. Profiled with immunoSEQ multiplex PCR; TCRdb holds only in-frame clones, not every one. The data contain around 38,000 clones, roughly 82% of them singletons. The sequences come from CD4+ or CD8+ T cells sorted from blood, collected in a trial of the OX40 agonist ivuxolimab. These TCRs come from an adult with an advanced solid tumor such as melanoma, head and neck, liver or kidney cancer.

This clone was seen only a few times. The rearrangement joins TRBV7-9 to TRBJ2-3, with 8 bases lining up with TRBD1. J was trimmed by 6 bases and V by 4 bases; bases with no gene match: 6. Looked up from germline, CDR1 is SEHNR and CDR2 is FQNEAQ (reference sequence). The CDR3 is made up of 14 amino acids. The CDR3 loop reads CASSSQGAGDTQYF. The CDR3 DNA follows: TGTGCCAGCAGCTCTCAGGGGGCCGGTGATACGCAGTATTTT.

The chain combines TRBV6-5 with TRBJ2-7; D might be TRBD2 (6 bases). Germline V gives CDR1 MNHEY, CDR2 SVGAGI. The CDR3 runs 16 residues. The V and J ends lost 2 bases and 0 bases respectively, with 14 bases between them. CDR3 nucleotide sequence: TGTGCCAGCAGTTACGGGGGGTCCCTAAGCTCCTACGAGCAGTACTTC. This gives the protein CASSYGGSLSSYEQYF.

The rearrangement links TRBV5-1 to TRBJ2-5; 8 bases agree with TRBD1. The J segment lost 3 bases and the V segment lost 2 bases, leaving 3 bases of the junction unmatched. From germline, CDR1 is SGHRS and CDR2 YFSETQ. The CDR3 is made up of 14 amino acids. CDR3 residues: CASSFGQGKETQYF. The CDR3 coding sequence is TGCGCCAGCAGCTTTGGACAGGGTAAAGAGACCCAGTACTTC.

V gene TRBV7-2 combines with J gene TRBJ1-3; D perhaps matches TRBD1 (5 bases). The CDR3 loop spans 14 amino acids. Germline CDR1 SGHTA, CDR2 FQGNSA. V lost 7 bases and J lost 3, with 13 bases in between. In DNA form, the CDR3 reads TGTGCCAGCAAATTCGGGGGGTTTGGAAACACCATATATTTT. This sequence encodes CASKFGGFGNTIYF.

The chain recombines TRBV5-1 with TRBJ2-7; tentatively, D is TRBD2 (6 bases). CDR1 is SGHRS and CDR2 is YFSETQ in the germline V gene. Trimming shortened V by 3 bases and J by 0 bases, and 13 bases separated the two germline ends. The CDR3 has 15 amino acids. CDR3 nucleotide sequence: TGCGCCAGCAGCTCCCTTCCCGGGAGCTCCTACGAGCAGTACTTC. Protein product: CASSSLPGSSYEQYF.

The CDR3 nucleotides are TGTGCCAGCAGTTACAGAGGACATCGAAGGGGCTACACCTTC. Amino acids: CASSYRGHRRGYTF. The rearrangement joins TRBV6-5 to TRBJ1-2, with D tentatively TRBD1 (5 bases). Germline lookup yields CDR1 MNHEY and CDR2 SVGAGI. V dropped 2 bases and J dropped 8 bases, with 15 bases sitting between them. CDR3 length: 14 residues.

This clone was counted between two and nine times. The chain has TRBV28 and TRBJ1-2; D might be TRBD1 (6 bases). Deletions cut 5 bases from V and 5 bases from J, with 15 bases between. Germline CDR1 is MDHEN and CDR2 is SYDVKM. This CDR3 spans 14 amino acids. DNA for the CDR3: TGTGCCAGCAGTGCCTTGGACAGCTATTATGGCTACACCTTC. This sequence encodes CASSALDSYYGYTF.

V and J are TRBV4-1 and TRBJ2-6; no clear D gene. Trimming removed 7 bases from V and 1 base from J, with 14 bases in between. The germline CDR1 and CDR2 sequences are MGHRA and YSYEKL. The CDR3 is 16 residues long. CDR3: CASNQDPGSGANVLTF. CDR3 in DNA: TGCGCCAGCAACCAGGACCCCGGTTCTGGGGCCAACGTCCTGACTTTC.

This clone was seen a single time. The chain is built from TRBV7-8 and TRBJ2-3; 9 nucleotides align to TRBD2. The CDR3 extends over 17 amino acids. Germline trimming cut 1 base from V and 3 bases from J; bases unmatched to any gene: 8. Germline V CDR1 and CDR2: SGHVS, FQNEAQ. This chain's CDR3 is CASSLVIVAGGTDTQYF. The CDR3 DNA follows: TGTGCCAGCAGCTTAGTAATCGTCGCGGGGGGGACAGATACGCAGTATTTT.

This chain links TRBV28 with TRBJ2-1; the match to TRBD2 covers 7 bases. With V trimmed by 6 bases and J by 7 bases, 6 bases remained unmatched. The CDR3 totals 13 residues. Germline lookup yields CDR1 MDHEN and CDR2 SYDVKM. The CDR3: CASRGGAENEQFF. CDR3 nucleotide sequence: TGTGCCAGCAGGGGAGGGGCCGAGAATGAGCAGTTCTTC.

The genes are TRBV11-2 and TRBJ2-5; no clear D gene. The germline V and J ends were trimmed by 5 bases and 11 bases, with 18 bases remaining between them. In germline, CDR1 is SGHAT, CDR2 FQNNGV. CDR3 length: 13 residues. CDR3 nucleotide sequence: TGTGCCAGCAGCGTCCTGGGCTCTACGGAGCAGTACTTC. Its protein is CASSVLGSTEQYF.

The chain has TRBV27 and TRBJ2-1; no reliable D call. V was shortened by 1 base and J by 6 bases, with 16 bases between the two germline ends. Germline V CDR1 and CDR2: MNHEY, SMNVEV (reference sequence). This CDR3 spans 16 amino acids. CDR3 sequence reads: CASSLFFTPPSNEQFF. The CDR3 bases are TGTGCCAGCAGTTTATTTTTTACCCCACCTAGCAATGAGCAGTTCTTC.

This rearrangement joins TRBV7-6 to TRBJ2-7; 10 bases match TRBD2. CDR1 and CDR2 (germline): SGHVS, FNYEAQ. This CDR3 has 16 residues. The V and J ends lost 5 bases and 6 bases, in that order; junction bases with no gene match: 13. The CDR3 nucleotides read TGTGCCAGCAGCCCTCGCGGGCCTAGCGGGAGCGGCGAGCAGTACTTC. Encoded protein: CASSPRGPSGSGEQYF.

The chain carries TRBV11-2 and TRBJ2-5; no firm D call. CDR3 size: 12 residues. V dropped 3 bases and J dropped 4 bases, with 6 bases sitting between them. The V gene's germline CDR1 is SGHAT and CDR2 FQNNGV. CDR3: CASSLYGETQYF. CDR3 bases: TGTGCCAGCAGCTTGTACGGAGAGACCCAGTACTTC.

This clone was observed once. The chain carries TRBV18 and TRBJ1-4; 7 positions agree with TRBD1. The CDR3 is made up of 15 amino acids. With V trimmed by 3 bases and J by 6 bases, 7 bases remained unmatched. The germline V gene has CDR1 KGHSH and CDR2 LQKENI. The CDR3 region has the DNA TGTGCCAGCTCACCGCAACAGGGGCGAGATGAAAAACTGTTTTTT. It specifies CASSPQQGRDEKLFF.

The chain carries TRBV6-1 and TRBJ2-7; D may be TRBD1 (5 bases). V lost 6 bases to trimming and J lost 1 base, with 10 bases between them. Germline V gene sequence: CDR1 MNHNS, CDR2 SASEGT. The CDR3 loop spans 13 amino acids. In nucleotides, the CDR3 is TGTGCCAGCAGCCTCGGACATTCCTACGAGCAGTACTTC. Encoded protein: CASSLGHSYEQYF.

The chain recombines TRBV15 with TRBJ1-5; D gene ambiguous. CDR1 LNHNV and CDR2 YYDKDF come from the germline V gene (reference sequence). V gave up 1 base and J gave up 5 bases, with 6 bases separating them. The CDR3 sequence is 13 residues long. The CDR3 nucleotides read TGTGCCACCAGCAGAGTCAGCGATCAGCCCCAGCATTTT. It codes for CATSRVSDQPQHF.

V and J are TRBV4-2 and TRBJ1-5, with D hard to call. Deletions cut 5 bases from V and 4 bases from J, with 9 bases between. The CDR3 has 13 amino acids. Germline CDR1 LGHNA, CDR2 YNFKEQ. As DNA, the CDR3 is TGTGCCAGCAGCGTGGAGGGAAATCAGCCCCAGCATTTT. Protein: CASSVEGNQPQHF.

This clone was detected only a few times. The chain has TRBV28 and TRBJ1-5; weak D call: TRBD1 (6 bases). The CDR3 consists of 15 residues. CDR1 MDHEN and CDR2 SYDVKM come from the germline V gene. Deletions cut 6 bases from V and 6 bases from J, with 18 bases between. CDR3 DNA sequence: TGTGCCAGCAGCCCCGCAGGGGATCTTGGTCAGCCCCAGCATTTT. It encodes CASSPAGDLGQPQHF.

The V and J genes are TRBV13 and TRBJ1-2; TRBD1 agrees at 7 bases. CDR3 length: 15 amino acids. Germline V gene sequence: CDR1 PRHDT, CDR2 FYEKMQ (reference sequence). V trimming: 1 base; J trimming: 3 bases; junction bases outside the gene matches: 5. CDR3 DNA: TGTGCCAGCAGCTTAGTCGGGACAGAGGACTATGGCTACACCTTC. Its protein product is CASSLVGTEDYGYTF.

As for this clone: The sample contains more than one DNA sequence encoding this CDR3. The chain is built from TRBV4-1 and TRBJ2-5, with 9 positions matching TRBD2. CDR3 length: 16 amino acids. J was trimmed by 1 base and V by 4 bases; bases with no gene match: 7. Per the germline V gene, CDR1 is MGHRA and CDR2 is YSYEKL. The CDR3 bases are TGCGCCAGCAGCCCTCCGGGACTAGCAGCCCAAGAGACCCAGTACTTC. It is translated as CASSPPGLAAQETQYF.

The gene calls are TRBV7-7 and TRBJ2-2, with D perhaps matching TRBD2 (6 bases). The CDR3 extends over 13 amino acids. Germline V gene lookup returns CDR1 SSHAT and CDR2 FNYEAQ (reference sequence). With 6 bases removed from V and 6 bases from J, the gap between germline ends came to 11 bases. The CDR3 nucleotides read TGTGCCAGCAGTGCTGGGACTCCCGGGGAGCTGTTTTTT. This sequence encodes CASSAGTPGELFF.

This clone has just one count. The V call is TRBV7-3, the J call TRBJ2-1, with a weak D call TRBD2 (6 bases). CDR1 and CDR2 (germline): SGHTA, FQGTGA. Trimming left V 2 bases short and J 4 bases short, with 15 bases between. The CDR3 runs to 16 residues. CDR3 protein: CASSLGGPGSYNEQFF. Here the CDR3 DNA reads TGTGCCAGCAGCTTAGGAGGGCCCGGGAGTTACAATGAGCAGTTCTTC.

Comments on this clone: Other DNA sequences within the sample encode an identical CDR3. For the CDR3, the DNA is TGTGCCAGCAGTTTATCCAGTTACGAGCAGTACTTC. The encoded protein is CASSLSSYEQYF. The chain combines TRBV28 with TRBJ2-7; unclear D gene. Germline assignment: CDR1 MDHEN and CDR2 SYDVKM. The CDR3 runs to 12 residues. Deletions cut 1 base from V and 4 bases from J, with 5 bases between. Variable domain in full (rest from reference TRBV28 and TRBJ2-7): DVKVTQSSRYLVKRTGEKVFLECVQDMDHENMFWYRQDPGLGLRLIYFSYDVKMKEKGDIPEGYSVSREKKERFSLILESASTNQTSMYLCASSLSSYEQYFGPGTRLTVT.

The V and J genes are TRBV6-6 and TRBJ1-5, with D possibly matching TRBD1 (5 bases). Germline-derived CDR1 and CDR2 are MNHNY and SVGAGI (reference sequence). The CDR3 is 16 residues long. V was trimmed by 7 bases and J by 1 base, leaving 17 bases between them. The CDR3 here is CASTKGGAGSNQPQHF. The CDR3 DNA reads TGTGCCAGCACTAAAGGCGGGGCAGGGAGCAATCAGCCCCAGCATTTT.

The CDR3 loop is CASSPRGGTLQGLYEQYF. The CDR3 nucleotides read TGTGCCAGCAGCCCACGAGGGGGGACCCTCCAAGGGCTCTACGAGCAGTACTTC. This chain joins TRBV7-9 and TRBJ2-7; D might be TRBD1 or TRBD2, each matching 6 bases. Trimming shortened V by 5 bases and J by 3 bases, and 26 bases separated the two germline ends. Germline V gene lookup returns CDR1 SEHNR and CDR2 FQNEAQ (reference sequence). This CDR3 spans 18 amino acids.

J is TRBJ2-3 and V is TRBV7-2, with D perhaps TRBD2 (7 bases). Trimming pared 5 bases from V and 3 bases from J, leaving 12 bases between. Germline loops: CDR1 SGHTA, CDR2 FQGNSA. There are 14 residues in the CDR3. CDR3 in DNA: TGTGCCAGCAGCCGGACTAGGGGGACAGATACGCAGTATTTT. Translated, it gives CASSRTRGTDTQYF.

This clone was seen a few times. The gene calls are TRBV6-5 and TRBJ1-6; D is undetermined. Trimming removed 4 bases from V and 8 bases from J, with 9 bases in between. Germline V gene lookup returns CDR1 MNHEY and CDR2 SVGAGI. The CDR3 runs 13 residues. CDR3 residues: CASSSGVDSPLHF. CDR3 bases: TGTGCCAGCAGTTCTGGGGTGGATTCACCCCTCCACTTT.

This clone was recorded only once. V usage is TRBV11-3 and J usage is TRBJ1-1; D is perhaps TRBD1 (5 bases). The germline CDR1 and CDR2 sequences are SGHNT and YENEEA. V was clipped by 1 base and J by 0 bases, with 15 bases between them. The CDR3 runs to 17 residues. The CDR3, as DNA: TGTGCCAGCAGCTTAGTCAGAGGGGTCCTTATGAACACTGAAGCTTTCTTT. It codes for CASSLVRGVLMNTEAFF.

This chain uses TRBV7-3 with TRBJ1-5; no reliable D call. CDR1 and CDR2 (germline): SGHTA, FQGTGA. CDR3 size: 13 residues. V was shortened by 1 base and J by 4 bases, with 5 bases between the two germline ends. CDR3 nucleotides: TGTGCCAGCAGCTTAAACATTAATCAGCCCCAGCATTTT. Amino acid sequence: CASSLNINQPQHF.